This record looks at one T cell receptor beta chain sequence and its context. This clone's antigen is unknown. It has no much larger one-base neighbor in the sample; base qualities were not kept. The data are from a study of blood T cell repertoires in COVID-19 (dated by TCRdb to about 2020). Study-wide context: Samples covering the acute and convalescent phases of COVID-19 were provided by collaborators in the United States, Italy and Spain. Deeply sampled blood TCRbeta repertoires from subjects exposed to, actively infected with, or recovered from COVID-19 were included in the dataset. The samples were drawn from the first 160 participants of the ongoing ImmuneRACE study and from some 1,300 subjects provided by 6 global collaborators. The repertoires were released in a freely available public database meant as a resource for research on the immune response to SARS-CoV-2. The material from the prospective study consisted of cDNA or gDNA derived from T cells, B-cell-depleted T cells, or PBMCs. Nearly every sample came with metadata listing a de-identified subject ID, COVID-19 status, age in years and sex. Where available, HLA class I and class II types were obtained from metadata supplied by the sample provider rather than from assay-based typing. Summary of the overall study and its limitations: The amount of clinical and demographic metadata varied by source and participant and was provided uncurated.

The immunoSEQ Assay, a bias-controlled multiplex PCR, was used to amplify TCRbeta CDR3 regions from genomic DNA. In the paper's pipeline: The number of nucleated cells in each sample was estimated from the amplification of reference gene primers within the assay. To quantify the absolute abundance of each unique TCRbeta CDR3 rearrangement, sequence reads were collapsed and filtered. For each sample, productive Simpson clonality was calculated as the square root of Simpson's diversity index across productive rearrangements. What TCRdb holds here is the immuneACCESS table cut down to in-frame rearrangements. Part of the clones is not present; checked against another copy, under half of the missing clones reflect an unresolved V gene, and the others are unexplained. V, J and clone size reflect that table, while D and trimming were determined from the DNA. The sample has about 60,000 clones on record, approximately 88% of them singletons. The ten biggest clones cover roughly 10% of the sample.

One collaborating source in Seattle enrolled patients while the patients were actively infected and followed the patients over time throughout the course of disease. The collaborating institutions used their own protocols to collect whole blood in K2EDTA tubes. For TCRbeta analysis, collaborators shipped samples in one of three forms: frozen whole blood, isolated PBMCs, or DNA extracted from either of those sample types. V is clipped by 6 bases and J by 0 bases, and the sequence between their germline boundaries is 12 bases long. CDR1 and CDR2 are read off the germline V gene as KGHSH and LQKENI. The CDR3 covers 14 residues, taking in both the cysteine and the phenylalanine. The DNA shown is the 42-base CDR3, in frame from base 1.

Sequencing was done on a sample of peripheral blood. Recombination joined TRBV18 with TRBJ2-7, with TRBD1 tentatively as D gene (6 bases match). The origin of this receptor is a man under 40 with COVID-19, enrolled during active disease. The CDR3 amino acid sequence is: CASSRDTNSYEQYF. The nucleotide sequence is given as TGTGCCAGCTCTCGGGACACCAACTCCTACGAGCAGTACTTC.